A selection of T cell receptor beta chains follows, all from one sample in a study of blood T cell repertoires in COVID-19. The method was immunoSEQ multiplex PCR; TCRdb's version includes in-frame clones alone and lacks a portion of them. The sample consists of about 170,000 clones, 85% of them appearing once. Sequenced: peripheral blood. Every receptor here comes from a human donor with acute or convalescent COVID-19. The donor label of this sample is uncertain. The CDR3 runs from the conserved cysteine through the conserved F or W. Each record gives: clone size, J gene, D gene, CDR3 length, V gene, CDR3 protein, CDR3 DNA. A D gene is named only where the DNA matches it firmly. Clone size is stated in some rows and not others, as once, few, many or a class when expanded.

. | TRBJ1-1 | . | 15 | TRBV19 | CASSARSQGNTEAFF | TGTGCCAGTAGTGCCCGATCGCAGGGGAACACTGAAGCTTTCTTT
. | TRBJ2-1 | . | 19 | TRBV11-3 | CASSERVGATSSSYNEQFF | TGTGCCAGCAGCGAGAGGGTAGGTGCGACCTCGAGCTCCTACAATGAGCAGTTCTTC
. | TRBJ1-1 | . | 14 | TRBV18 | CASSHGQMNTEAFF | TGTGCCAGCTCACACGGACAGATGAACACTGAAGCTTTCTTT
. | TRBJ2-1 | TRBD2 | 16 | TRBV24-1 | CATSDRLAGAHNEQFF | TGTGCCACCAGTGATAGACTAGCGGGGGCTCACAATGAGCAGTTCTTC
. | TRBJ1-2 | TRBD1 | 17 | TRBV24-1 | CATSDSGTVNSNYGYTF | TGTGCCACCAGTGACTCCGGGACAGTAAATTCTAACTATGGCTACACCTTC
once | TRBJ1-1 | . | 15 | TRBV3-1/TRBV3-2 | CASSQGTGGYTEAFF | TGTGCCAGCAGCCAAGGAACGGGGGGTTACACTGAAGCTTTCTTT
. | TRBJ2-1 | . | 12 | TRBV24-1 | CATSDSNNEQFF | TGTGCCACCAGCGACAGTAACAATGAGCAGTTCTTC
. | TRBJ1-3 | . | 14 | TRBV4-2 | CASSQAGSGNTIYF | TGTGCCAGCAGCCAAGCAGGCTCTGGAAACACCATATATTTT
. | TRBJ2-5 | . | 13 | TRBV7-2 | CASSQTASETQYF | TGTGCCAGCAGCCAGACTGCGTCGGAGACCCAGTACTTC
. | TRBJ1-5 | . | 15 | TRBV19 | CASSIEGGFGQPQHF | TGTGCCAGTAGTATAGAAGGGGGTTTTGGACAGCCCCAGCATTTT
. | TRBJ1-1 | TRBD1 | 16 | TRBV5-6 | CASSWSTGTLNTEAFF | TGTGCCAGCAGCTGGTCGACAGGGACTTTGAACACTGAAGCTTTCTTT
. | TRBJ1-1 | TRBD1 | 13 | TRBV28 | CASSLRADRVAFF | TGTGCCAGCAGTTTAAGAGCCGACAGGGTGGCTTTCTTT
. | TRBJ1-1 | TRBD1 | 14 | TRBV15 | CATSRPSGGTEAFF | TGTGCCACCAGCAGACCTTCAGGGGGCACTGAAGCTTTCTTT
. | TRBJ2-7 | . | 15 | TRBV28 | CASSLPGLIPSEQYF | TGTGCCAGCAGTCTTCCGGGACTTATTCCCTCCGAGCAGTACTTC
. | TRBJ2-5 | TRBD2 | 14 | TRBV20-1 | CSASGLAGGETQYF | TGCAGTGCTAGTGGGCTAGCGGGGGGAGAGACCCAGTACTTC
. | TRBJ1-1 | . | 15 | TRBV3-1/TRBV3-2 | CASSPLVGGNTEAFF | TGTGCCAGCAGCCCGTTAGTGGGGGGGAACACTGAAGCTTTCTTT
. | TRBJ2-7 | TRBD2 | 14 | TRBV28 | CASESGGGAGEQYF | TGTGCCAGCGAGAGCGGCGGGGGGGCCGGTGAGCAGTACTTC
. | TRBJ1-1 | . | 15 | TRBV7-9 | CASSLALTGRSEAFF | TGTGCCAGCAGCTTAGCGCTAACAGGTCGGTCTGAAGCTTTCTTT
. | TRBJ1-3 | TRBD1 | 19 | TRBV18 | CASSLQSQRGQGAGNTIYF | TGTGCCAGCTCACTCCAGAGCCAGAGGGGACAGGGGGCTGGAAACACCATATATTTT